The source of this T cell receptor beta chain is a study of T-cell memory formation after mild COVID-19 (dated by TCRdb to about 2021). Some background on the complete study: TCR sequence clusters from the two donors were largely donor specific. Longitudinal TCRalpha and TCRbeta repertoire sequencing tracked T-cell clones expanding and contracting after mild COVID-19 in two donors. The cohort comprised two young, previously healthy adult volunteers, one female and one male.

TCRdb lists the instrument as Illumina NovaSeq 6000. cDNA libraries for TCRalpha and TCRbeta were prepared by 5'RACE using constant-segment primers, with sample barcodes and unique molecular identifiers added. Trizol reagent was used to extract RNA from every sample. The libraries were amplified in two PCR steps, and the second step added a second sample barcode and Illumina TruSeq adapters. Sequencing of the libraries was done on an Illumina NovaSeq, producing 2 x 150 bp paired-end reads. The authors processed their data as follows. With migec v1.2.7, reads were demultiplexed and then collapsed into UMI-guided consensus sequences. Using mixcr v2.1.11, UMI consensuses were aligned to TRA and TRB V and J templates and then assembled into clonotypes. A clonotype was counted as expanded or contracted only when both edgeR and NoisET called the clonotype significant, with the noise models trained on biological replicates. For edgeR calls, a false discovery rate-adjusted p below 0.01 and a log2 fold-change threshold of 1 were applied. As an exploratory analysis of dynamics, max-normalized trajectories of the 1000 most abundant clonotypes were examined by PCA with hierarchical clustering. Each responding clone was given a CD4 or CD8 phenotype based on the CD4+ and CD8+ repertoires, which had been sequenced separately. TCRdb reran the public reads through fastp at Q25 and MiXCR, keeping productive beta chains. Rows with one shared CDR3 protein collapse into an entry with the most common genes and DNA. For this entry, the V and J calls and clone size follow TCRdb and not the study's own pipeline. The sample contains roughly 250,000 distinct CDR3 sequences, about a sixth of them found a single time. Around 23% of the sample is in the top ten clones.

The germline V end is reduced by 6 bases and the J end by 3 bases; junction bases left unmatched: 6. CDR3 length: 15 amino acids, cysteine to phenylalanine. Only the CDR3 region is kept as DNA, spanning 45 bases read in frame from base 1. In the case of this clonotype: Its antigen is not yet known. No quality values exist for individual bases; no much larger clone is one base distant.

The study at large found these results: Contracting CD4+ clones were found mainly in CM and EM memory subsets, while CD8+ clones were enriched in EMRA. Clones contracting from day 15 to 85 had balanced CD4/CD8 phenotypes, while a second wave expanding from day 15 to 37 was biased towards CD4+. SARS-CoV-2 specificity of the second-wave clones peaking on day 37 was not confirmed. Some responding clones were found in pre-infection memory, which suggests that pre-existing cross-reactive memory T cells took part in the SARS-CoV-2 response. The study covered only two mild cases, and larger cohorts including severe cases with pre-infection samples were considered necessary.

PBMCs were isolated by Ficoll-Paque density gradient centrifugation. This clonotype was obtained from a man aged 18 to 30 who had mild COVID-19 (a few samples of this study predate the infection). The sample titles of this study are shuffled in the database, so cell type and time point are left out; the donor was told from shared clones. Recombination joined TRBV12-3 or TRBV12-4 with TRBJ1-2; TRBD1 agrees with 11 junctional bases. Sequenced: PBMCs or a T cell subset sorted from them (not recorded which). In nucleotides, the sequence is TGTGCCAGCAGCCAGGGACAGGGGGACCACTATGGCTACACCTTC. Protein translation: CASSQGQGDHYGYTF.